This T cell receptor beta chain was captured by sequencing in a study of T cells after yellow fever vaccination. Study background: Fractions containing few cells were prepared with SMART-Seq v4 Ultra Low Input.

This clonotype appeared a few times. No antigen is known for it. TCRdb analysed the 5' RACE reads with MiXCR anew, one entry per CDR3 protein. The top ten clones hold under 20% of a sample with about 240,000 distinct CDR3 sequences, 3.6% of them seen once. Study-wide results and limits: Most clones from primary vaccination were detected again post-booster (roughly 96% CD4, about 88% CD8).

Trimming left V 2 bases short and J 2 bases short, with 16 bases between. There are 16 residues in the CDR3. This receptor was obtained from a man aged 18 to 30 who received the YFV17D yellow fever vaccine. The sequencing used PBMCs, collected 15 days after the yellow fever booster vaccination. This chain links TRBV23-1 with TRBJ2-7; D is perhaps TRBD1 or TRBD2 (5 bases each). TRBV23-1 is recorded as an ORF, its role being uncertain. CDR3 amino acids: CASSQPCRDRTYEQYF. As DNA, the CDR3 is TGCGCCAGCAGTCAACCGTGCCGGGACCGAACCTACGAGCAGTACTTC.